Listed below are T cell receptor beta chains from one sample, sequenced in a study of cytomegalovirus exposure and HLA in healthy donors. Only in-frame clones appear in the TCRdb table, and some are missing; sequencing was by immunoSEQ multiplex PCR. The table lists about 140,000 clones, about 82% of them singletons, with about 4.4% in the top ten. Sample: PBMCs. These receptors were collected from a man younger than 45 in good health. Both conserved end residues are part of each CDR3. The D gene is left open where the match is weak. Rows give clone size only sometimes, using once, few, many, or a class for an expanded clone.

clone size: few
V gene: TRBV11-2
J gene: TRBJ2-3
D gene: -
CDR3 DNA: TGTGCCAGCCTCCGGTCGGGGATCGATACGCAGTATTTT
CDR3 protein: CASLRSGIDTQYF

clone size: -
V gene: TRBV7-9
J gene: TRBJ1-2
D gene: -
CDR3 DNA: TGTTCCAGCAGCTTAGCGTCGGGCTACACCTTC
CDR3 protein: CSSSLASGYTF

clone size: -
V gene: TRBV19
J gene: TRBJ2-1
D gene: -
CDR3 DNA: TGTGCCAGTAGCACGACAGGCGAGGTTGAGCAGTTCTTC
CDR3 protein: CASSTTGEVEQFF

clone size: -
V gene: TRBV7-9
J gene: TRBJ2-3
D gene: TRBD2
CDR3 DNA: TGTGCCAGCAGCTCCCGGGAGGGCCCGTCAGATACGCAGTATTTT
CDR3 protein: CASSSREGPSDTQYF

clone size: -
V gene: TRBV11-1
J gene: TRBJ2-7
D gene: TRBD1
CDR3 DNA: TGTGCCAGCAGCTTCGGGGACAGGGGTTACGAGCAGTACTTC
CDR3 protein: CASSFGDRGYEQYF

clone size: -
V gene: TRBV28
J gene: TRBJ2-7
D gene: -
CDR3 DNA: TGTGCCAGCAGTTTATCCAGAAACTCCTACGAGCAGTACTTC
CDR3 protein: CASSLSRNSYEQYF

clone size: -
V gene: TRBV27
J gene: TRBJ2-1
D gene: -
CDR3 DNA: TGTGCCAGCAGTCATGCTAGTTCTGAGCAGTTCTTC
CDR3 protein: CASSHASSEQFF

clone size: -
V gene: TRBV11-3
J gene: TRBJ1-1
D gene: TRBD1
CDR3 DNA: TGTGCCAGCAGCCCGCGGGCAGGGGGCATGAACACTGAAGCTTTCTTT
CDR3 protein: CASSPRAGGMNTEAFF

clone size: -
V gene: TRBV15
J gene: TRBJ2-5
D gene: -
CDR3 DNA: TGTGCCACCAGCAGAGATCTCTTGGAGACCCAGTACTTC
CDR3 protein: CATSRDLLETQYF

clone size: -
V gene: TRBV14
J gene: TRBJ2-7
D gene: TRBD2
CDR3 DNA: TGTGCCAGCAGCCAATCTAGCGGCCGCTCCTACGAGCAGTACTTC
CDR3 protein: CASSQSSGRSYEQYF

clone size: few
V gene: TRBV6-5
J gene: TRBJ2-7
D gene: -
CDR3 DNA: TGTGCCAGCAGCATAAGCGGCTCCTACGAGCAGTACTTC
CDR3 protein: CASSISGSYEQYF

clone size: -
V gene: TRBV5-1
J gene: TRBJ2-1
D gene: -
CDR3 DNA: TGCGCCAGCAGCGTAGCCCGGGGTGCTTCCTACAATGAGCAGTTCTTC
CDR3 protein: CASSVARGASYNEQFF

clone size: -
V gene: TRBV11-2
J gene: TRBJ2-1
D gene: -
CDR3 DNA: TGTGCCAGCAGCCTGACGTATCGGGGGATGGTCAACAATGAGCAGTTCTTC
CDR3 protein: CASSLTYRGMVNNEQFF

clone size: few
V gene: TRBV10-3
J gene: TRBJ2-5
D gene: -
CDR3 DNA: TGTGCCATTCGAGACAGCCAAGAGACCCAGTACTTC
CDR3 protein: CAIRDSQETQYF

clone size: -
V gene: TRBV7-2
J gene: TRBJ2-7
D gene: TRBD1
CDR3 DNA: TGTGCCAGCAGCTTAGGGGGGACAGCCGCCTACGAGCAGTACTTC
CDR3 protein: CASSLGGTAAYEQYF

clone size: -
V gene: TRBV7-2
J gene: TRBJ2-3
D gene: -
CDR3 DNA: TGTGCCAGCAGCTCTCGTGGAGGGACGAATACGCAGTATTTT
CDR3 protein: CASSSRGGTNTQYF

clone size: -
V gene: TRBV25-1
J gene: TRBJ1-2
D gene: -
CDR3 DNA: TGTGCCAGCAGCGCTAACTATGGCTACACCTTC
CDR3 protein: CASSANYGYTF

clone size: -
V gene: TRBV7-9
J gene: TRBJ1-1
D gene: -
CDR3 DNA: TGTTCCAGCATGGGCCCTCGGGCTTTCTTT
CDR3 protein: CSSMGPRAFF

clone size: few
V gene: TRBV5-4
J gene: TRBJ1-1
D gene: -
CDR3 DNA: TGTGCCAGCAGCTTGCCATGGCAGGCACCTGAAGCTTTCTTT
CDR3 protein: CASSLPWQAPEAFF

clone size: once
V gene: TRBV7-8
J gene: TRBJ1-5
D gene: -
CDR3 DNA: TGTGCCAGCAGCTTAGCCAGGGCCAATCAGCCCCAGCATTTT
CDR3 protein: CASSLARANQPQHF

clone size: -
V gene: TRBV5-1
J gene: TRBJ1-1
D gene: -
CDR3 DNA: TGCGCCAGCAGCTTGAGCCGGAACACTGAAGCTTTCTTT
CDR3 protein: CASSLSRNTEAFF

clone size: -
V gene: TRBV5-1
J gene: TRBJ2-7
D gene: TRBD1
CDR3 DNA: TGCGCCAGCAGCCTGAGGGGGCCCGCCTACGAGCAGTACTTC
CDR3 protein: CASSLRGPAYEQYF

clone size: few
V gene: TRBV7-8
J gene: TRBJ2-7
D gene: TRBD1
CDR3 DNA: TGTGCCAGCAGCCCCAACAGGGGGATGGGGGAGCAGTACTTC
CDR3 protein: CASSPNRGMGEQYF

clone size: -
V gene: TRBV28
J gene: TRBJ1-2
D gene: TRBD1
CDR3 DNA: TGTGCCAGCAGTTTAATAGGGACAGGCTATGGCTACACCTTC
CDR3 protein: CASSLIGTGYGYTF